The 14 T cell receptor beta chains presented below share a single source sample, sequenced in a study of control samples from healthy donors and cancer patients. This table comes from immunoSEQ multiplex PCR, and its TCRdb copy is limited to in-frame clones, with some not included. The repertoire holds about 26,000 clones, approximately 78% seen once, with about 23% in the top ten. The sequenced sample consisted of PBMCs. The receptors derive from a man aged 55 to 70 with colorectal cancer.

This chain connects TRBV30 to TRBJ1-1, with D possibly being TRBD1 (6 bases). Per the germline V gene, CDR1 is GTSNPN and CDR2 is SVGIG (reference sequence). CDR3 length: 13 residues. V lost 2 bases, J lost 1 base, and 8 bases lay in between. CDR3 residues: CAWSRTENTEAFF. CDR3 sequence (DNA): TGTGCCTGGAGTAGGACAGAGAACACTGAAGCTTTCTTT.

This clone was observed a handful of times. The genes are TRBV7-9 and TRBJ1-6; D gene unclear. Germline V gene data show CDR1 as SEHNR and CDR2 as FQNEAQ (reference sequence). This CDR3 has 13 residues. The V end was cut by 8 bases, the J end by 9 bases, with 14 bases between. CDR3 sequence reads: CASGIEGISPLHF. The CDR3 bases are TGTGCCAGCGGTATCGAGGGAATTTCACCCCTCCACTTT.

This chain uses TRBV5-1 with TRBJ1-3, with 8 bases aligning to TRBD1. The ends lost 4 bases at V and 4 bases at J; junction bases unmatched: 4. This CDR3 is built from 14 residues. Germline loops: CDR1 SGHRS, CDR2 YFSETQ. The CDR3 coding sequence is TGCGCCAGCAGCCCAGGACAGGGAGGAAACACCATATATTTT. Protein: CASSPGQGGNTIYF.

This clone was recorded a few times. This CDR3 is CASSWTANYGYTF. Here the CDR3 DNA reads TGTGCCAGCAGTTGGACAGCTAACTATGGCTACACCTTC. V is TRBV6-5 and J is TRBJ1-2, with a weak D call TRBD1 (6 bases). CDR3 size: 13 residues. The germline V gene encodes CDR1 MNHEY and CDR2 SVGAGI. The ends were cut back, 4 bases at V and 0 bases at J, with 6 bases in the middle.

The rearrangement joins TRBV2 to TRBJ1-2; TRBD1 aligns across 10 bases. The CDR3 length is 13 residues. V lost 8 bases to trimming and J lost 9 bases; unmatched junction nucleotides: 9. Germline V gene lookup returns CDR1 SNHLY and CDR2 FYNNEI. CDR3 region: CASSTGGRLSYTF. DNA for the CDR3: TGTGCCAGCTCGACAGGGGGCAGGTTGAGCTACACCTTC.

V usage is TRBV5-1 and J usage is TRBJ2-5; maybe TRBD1 (6 bases). The germline CDR1 and CDR2 sequences are SGHRS and YFSETQ. This CDR3 comprises 15 residues. V shed 5 bases and J shed 9 bases, with 23 bases lying between them. DNA for the CDR3: TGCGCCAGCAGGTCCGGATTGGGCCAGGGGTTTCCCCAGTACTTC. It codes for CASRSGLGQGFPQYF.

This sequence joins TRBV4-1 and TRBJ1-1; D gene unclear. Trimming pared 0 bases from V and 0 bases from J, leaving 11 bases between. CDR3 length equals 16 residues. In germline, CDR1 is MGHRA, CDR2 YSYEKL. The DNA of the CDR3 is TGCGCCAGCAGCCAAGATAATCGACAAATGAACACTGAAGCTTTCTTT. It translates to CASSQDNRQMNTEAFF.

Concerning this clone: Additional DNA sequences in this sample encode the identical CDR3. The chain couples TRBV3-1 (or the pseudogene TRBV3-2) to TRBJ2-6, with D uncertain. Trimming left V 1 base short and J 2 bases short, with 3 bases between. The CDR3 contains 14 residues. Per the germline V gene, CDR1 is LGHDT and CDR2 is YNNKEL (reference sequence). CDR3 residues: CASSQAAGANVLTF. CDR3 coding DNA: TGTGCCAGCAGCCAAGCGGCTGGGGCCAACGTCCTGACTTTC.

Here the CDR3 DNA reads TGTGCCAGCAGCCGACCGGGACAGGGAAGTGATGGCTACACCTTC. Amino acid sequence: CASSRPGQGSDGYTF. This rearrangement joins TRBV7-9 to TRBJ1-2; 9 bases are a match to TRBD1. The ends lost 5 bases at V and 6 bases at J; junction bases unmatched: 10. CDR1 and CDR2 from the germline V gene are SEHNR and FQNEAQ (reference sequence). The CDR3 contains 15 residues.

This clone was counted once. V gene TRBV7-9 combines with J gene TRBJ1-1; D ambiguous. The CDR3 extends over 14 amino acids. V dropped 3 bases and J dropped 5 bases, with 13 bases sitting between them. Germline V gene sequence: CDR1 SEHNR, CDR2 FQNEAQ (reference sequence). The CDR3 coding sequence is TGTGCCAGCAGCTTCTTTAGTAGGGAGACTGAAGCTTTCTTT. Amino acids: CASSFFSRETEAFF.

This rearrangement joins TRBV6-5 to TRBJ1-4; D might be TRBD1 (6 bases). Germline CDR1 is MNHEY and CDR2 is SVGAGI. This CDR3 comprises 13 residues. V was shortened by 0 bases and J by 10 bases, with 9 bases between the two germline ends. The CDR3 sequence is CASSYSKGGKLFF. CDR3 bases: TGTGCCAGCAGTTACTCGAAAGGGGGAAAACTGTTTTTT.

The rearrangement links TRBV29-1 to TRBJ1-1, with D maybe TRBD1 (5 bases). CDR3 length equals 12 residues. The germline V gene has CDR1 SQVTM and CDR2 ANQGSEA. V was shortened by 4 bases and J by 6 bases, with 12 bases between the two germline ends. CDR3 in DNA: TGCAGCGTTGGCAGGGTCTCGTCTGAAGCTTTCTTT. This gives the protein CSVGRVSSEAFF.

The J gene is TRBJ2-7, the V gene TRBV7-6; 7 nucleotides align to TRBD1. Trimming at V came to 5 bases and at J to 3 bases, leaving 13 bases not matched to a gene. CDR3 length: 16 amino acids. Germline V CDR1 and CDR2: SGHVS, FNYEAQ. The CDR3 DNA reads as TGTGCCAGCAGCCCCACAGCACAGGGGTCGCTCTACGAGCAGTACTTC. It yields the protein CASSPTAQGSLYEQYF.

The chain is built from TRBV20-1 and TRBJ2-5, with no clear D. The CDR3 runs to 13 residues. CDR1 DFQATT and CDR2 SNEGSKA come from the germline V gene (reference sequence). V lost 3 bases to trimming and J lost 3 bases, with 11 bases between them. As DNA, the CDR3 is TGCAGTGCTAGTAGCAGTGCAAAAGAGACCCAGTACTTC. Amino acids: CSASSSAKETQYF.